The table lists the clone carrying this T cell receptor beta chain with many counts. Antigen: not known. This entry belongs to a study of shared clonotypes between healthy human individuals. Points from the study as a whole: Of the naive CD4 clonotypes, roughly 5% were shared across a few donors.

Generated by immunoSEQ multiplex PCR, the TCRdb table keeps only in-frame clones and is missing some. There are approximately 330,000 clones in the sample; less than 85% occur only once, and about 10% lies in the top ten. CD4+ cells yielded CD45RA+ naive and CD45RA-negative memory subsets. Germline lookup yields CDR1 SGHRS and CDR2 YFSETQ. This CDR3 contains 13 residues. Trimming stripped 5 bases from V and 0 bases from J, with 8 bases between. Sequenced material: memory CD4+ T cells sorted from blood. Indicated subset: CD45RA-negative fraction. This receptor was obtained from a man under 40 in good health. This chain joins TRBV5-1 and TRBJ1-1; a weak D match, TRBD1 (5 bases). This CDR3 reads CASRGLMNTEAFF. The CDR3 DNA follows: TGCGCCAGCAGGGGGCTGATGAACACTGAAGCTTTCTTT.